The present T cell receptor (beta chain) was sequenced within a study of blood T cell repertoires in COVID-19. About the research overall: Sources were T cells, B-cell-depleted T cells, or PBMCs; the material itself was cDNA or gDNA.

Data came from immunoSEQ multiplex PCR; TCRdb stores just in-frame clones and leaves some out. There are 150,000 or so clones in the sample; 75% to 90% occur only once, and over 35% lies in the top ten. Germline CDR1 and CDR2: MNHEY and SVGAGI. The CDR3 spans 15 residues. V dropped 5 bases and J dropped 4 bases, with 17 bases sitting between them. Sequencing used peripheral blood. V usage is TRBV6-5 and J usage is TRBJ1-1; D unresolved. The clonotype originates from a human donor in a cohort sampled during active COVID-19. Here the CDR3 reads CASSTPAGRGTEAFF. The CDR3 DNA follows: TGTGCCAGCAGTACCCCCGCGGGCCGCGGCACTGAAGCTTTCTTT.